This TCR beta chain derives from a study of technical replicates of blood from several donors. CDR3 length: 15 residues. The germline gives CDR1 LNHNV, CDR2 YYDKDF (reference sequence). The V and J ends lost 1 base and 3 bases respectively, with 10 bases between them. The repertoire was sequenced with immunoSEQ multiplex PCR; TCRdb's copy has only in-frame clones and lacks some. Found here are around 76,000 clones, 95% to 98% of them singletons; the top ten hold over 0.2%. V and J are TRBV15 and TRBJ1-5; D call uncertain. The specimen sequenced was T cells isolated from PBMCs. This TCR was recovered from a human donor in good health. The CDR3 here is CATSRGFGINQPQHF. In nucleotides, the CDR3 is TGTGCCACCAGCAGAGGTTTCGGGATCAATCAGCCCCAGCATTTT. Full variable domain (rest looked up from reference TRBV15 and TRBJ1-5): DAMVIQNPRYQVTQFGKPVTLSCSQTLNHNVMYWYQQKSSQAPKLLFHYYDKDFNNEADTPDNFQSRRPNTSFCFLDIRSPGLGDTAMYLCATSRGFGINQPQHFGDGTRLSIL.